The clone carrying this TCR beta chain came up a few times. One end of the junction does not line up with germline, which may come from a read error. Germline CDR1 reads SGHRS; CDR2 reads YFSETQ. This CDR3 has 14 amino acids. MiXCR was run by TCRdb on the RT-PCR reads, yielding one entry per CDR3 protein. The sample lists 70,000 to 75,000 distinct CDR3 sequences, roughly 29% occurring once. The sample comes from a study of patients and donors after allogeneic stem cell transplantation. This TCR was sampled from a human donor who was either an allogeneic HSCT recipient or a stem cell or donor lymphocyte infusion donor (not recorded which). It is not recorded whose cells these are; they may come from a transplant donor. This chain uses TRBV5-1 with TRBJ2-7, with D perhaps TRBD2 (5 bases). Sequencing input: blood, either unsorted or a sorted T cell fraction (not recorded which). In DNA form, the CDR3 reads TGCGCCAGCAGTTTGGAGGTTACGGGTTACGAGCAGTACTTC. Its protein product is CASSLEVTGYEQYF.